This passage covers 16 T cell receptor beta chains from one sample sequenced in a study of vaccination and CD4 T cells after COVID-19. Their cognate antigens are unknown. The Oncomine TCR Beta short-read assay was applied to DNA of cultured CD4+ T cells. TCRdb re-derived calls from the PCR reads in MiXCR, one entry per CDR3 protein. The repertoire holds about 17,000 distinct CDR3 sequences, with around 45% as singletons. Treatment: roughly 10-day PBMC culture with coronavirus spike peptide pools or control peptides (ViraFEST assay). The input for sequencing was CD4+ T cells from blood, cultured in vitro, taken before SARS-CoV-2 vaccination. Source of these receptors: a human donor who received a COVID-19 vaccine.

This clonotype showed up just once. CDR3 protein: CASSLWGTSGPQETQYF. CDR3 sequence (DNA): TGTGCCAGCAGCTTGTGGGGGACTAGCGGGCCCCAAGAGACCCAGTACTTC. This chain joins TRBV5-5 and TRBJ2-5; 12 nucleotides line up with TRBD2. The junction had 5 bases not matched to a gene; V was cut back by 1 base and J by 1 base. The CDR3 length is 17 residues. CDR1 is SGHKS and CDR2 is YYEKEE in the germline V gene (reference sequence).

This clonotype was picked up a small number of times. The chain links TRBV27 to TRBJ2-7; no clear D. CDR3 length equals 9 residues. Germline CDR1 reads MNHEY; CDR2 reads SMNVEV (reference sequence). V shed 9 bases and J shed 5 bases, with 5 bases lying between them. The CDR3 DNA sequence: TGTGCCAGGGAGAACGAGCAGTACTTC. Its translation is CARENEQYF.

CDR3 coding DNA: TGTGCCAGCAGTGAGTCCCGACAGGGAGGCTATGGCTACACCTTC. This codes for CASSESRQGGYGYTF. V and J are TRBV2 and TRBJ1-2; 7 bases line up with TRBD1. The CDR3 runs to 15 residues. J was trimmed by 4 bases and V by 3 bases; bases with no gene match: 8. Germline V gene data show CDR1 as SNHLY and CDR2 as FYNNEI.

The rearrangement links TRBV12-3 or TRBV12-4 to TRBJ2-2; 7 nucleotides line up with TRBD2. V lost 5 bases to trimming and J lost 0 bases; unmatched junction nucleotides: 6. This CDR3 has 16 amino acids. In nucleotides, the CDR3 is TGTGCCAGCAGTCCTCCGCGGGGGACGAACACCGGGGAGCTGTTTTTT. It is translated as CASSPPRGTNTGELFF.

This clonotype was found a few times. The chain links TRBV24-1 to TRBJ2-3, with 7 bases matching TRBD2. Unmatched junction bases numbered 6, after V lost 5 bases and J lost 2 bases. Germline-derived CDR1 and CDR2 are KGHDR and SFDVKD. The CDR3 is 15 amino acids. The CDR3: CATSAASGYTDTQYF. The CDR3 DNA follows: TGTGCCACCAGTGCCGCTAGCGGATACACAGATACGCAGTATTTT.

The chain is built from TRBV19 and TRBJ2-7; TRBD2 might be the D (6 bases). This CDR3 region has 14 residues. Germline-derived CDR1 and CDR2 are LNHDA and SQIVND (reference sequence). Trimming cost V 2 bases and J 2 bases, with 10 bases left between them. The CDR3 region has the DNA TGTGCCAGTAGTATAACAGGAGGGACCTACGAGCAGTACTTC. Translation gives CASSITGGTYEQYF.

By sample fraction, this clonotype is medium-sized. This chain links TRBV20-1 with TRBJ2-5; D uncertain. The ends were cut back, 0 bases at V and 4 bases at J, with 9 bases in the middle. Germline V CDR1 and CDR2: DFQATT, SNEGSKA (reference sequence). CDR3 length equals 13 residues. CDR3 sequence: CSARDANRETQYF. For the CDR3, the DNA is TGCAGTGCTAGAGATGCCAATCGAGAGACCCAGTACTTC.

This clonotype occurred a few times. The CDR3 sequence: CASSSGLAGTYEQYF. As DNA, the CDR3 is TGTGCCAGTAGTTCGGGACTAGCGGGGACCTACGAGCAGTACTTC. This chain joins TRBV19 and TRBJ2-7; 13 bases line up with TRBD2. Germline V gives CDR1 LNHDA, CDR2 SQIVND (reference sequence). The CDR3 has 15 amino acids. V lost 5 bases and J lost 2; bases outside the gene matches: 3. Looking up the rest from reference TRBV19 and TRBJ2-7 gives the full variable domain: DGGITQSPKYLFRKEGQNVTLSCEQNLNHDAMYWYRQDPGQGLRLIYYSQIVNDFQKGDIAEGYSVSREKKESFPLTVTSAQKNPTAFYLCASSSGLAGTYEQYFGPGTRLTVT.

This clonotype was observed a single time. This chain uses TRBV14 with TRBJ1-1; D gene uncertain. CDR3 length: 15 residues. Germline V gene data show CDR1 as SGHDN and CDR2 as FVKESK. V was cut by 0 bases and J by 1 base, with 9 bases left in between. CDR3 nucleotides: TGTGCCAGCAGCCAAGATCTCCGGGGGAACACTGAAGCTTTCTTT. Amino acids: CASSQDLRGNTEAFF.

CDR3 in amino acids: CASTKGGMGEQYF. In DNA form, the CDR3 reads TGTGCCAGCACGAAAGGGGGAATGGGCGAGCAGTACTTC. The chain carries TRBV9 and TRBJ2-7; D may be TRBD1 (6 bases). Germline values: CDR1 SGDLS, CDR2 YYNGEE. The CDR3 covers 13 residues. V was cut by 6 bases and J by 6 bases, with 16 bases left in between. Drawing the rest from reference TRBV9 and TRBJ2-7, the complete variable domain is DSGVTQTPKHLITATGQRVTLRCSPRSGDLSVYWYQQSLDQGLQFLIQYYNGEERAKGNILERFSAQQFPDLHSELNLSSLELGDSALYFCASTKGGMGEQYFGPGTRLTVT.

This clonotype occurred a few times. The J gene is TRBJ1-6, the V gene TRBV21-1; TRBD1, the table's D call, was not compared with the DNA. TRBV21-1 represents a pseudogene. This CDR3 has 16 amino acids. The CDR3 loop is CASSKGRDLPRSPLHF. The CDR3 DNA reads TGTGCCAGCAGCAAAGGACGGGACCTACCTCGGTCACCCCTCCACTTT.

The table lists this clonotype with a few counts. Here the CDR3 DNA reads TGTGCCAGTATGGACAGGGGAGGCGAGACCCAGTACTTC. This sequence encodes CASMDRGGETQYF. V gene TRBV19 combines with J gene TRBJ2-5; 9 bases match TRBD1. V lost 7 bases to trimming and J lost 5 bases; unmatched junction nucleotides: 5. The germline gives CDR1 LNHDA, CDR2 SQIVND (reference sequence). The CDR3 covers 13 residues.

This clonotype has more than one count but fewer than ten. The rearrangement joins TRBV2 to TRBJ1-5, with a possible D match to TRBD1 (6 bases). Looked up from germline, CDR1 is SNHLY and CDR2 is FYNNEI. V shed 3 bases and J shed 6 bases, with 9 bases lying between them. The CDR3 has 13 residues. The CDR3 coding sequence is TGTGCCAGCAGTGACCGCAGGGGTCAGCCCCAGCATTTT. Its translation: CASSDRRGQPQHF.

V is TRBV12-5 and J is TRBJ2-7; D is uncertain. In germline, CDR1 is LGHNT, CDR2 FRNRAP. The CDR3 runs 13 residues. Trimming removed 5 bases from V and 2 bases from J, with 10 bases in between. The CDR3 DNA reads TGTGCTAGTGGTGTCACTGGGACCTACGAGCAGTACTTC. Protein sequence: CASGVTGTYEQYF.

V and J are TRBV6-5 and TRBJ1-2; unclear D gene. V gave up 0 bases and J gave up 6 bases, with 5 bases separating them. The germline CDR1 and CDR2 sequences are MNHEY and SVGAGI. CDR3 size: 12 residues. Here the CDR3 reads CASSYSQDGYTF. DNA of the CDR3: TGTGCCAGCAGTTACTCGCAAGATGGCTACACCTTC.

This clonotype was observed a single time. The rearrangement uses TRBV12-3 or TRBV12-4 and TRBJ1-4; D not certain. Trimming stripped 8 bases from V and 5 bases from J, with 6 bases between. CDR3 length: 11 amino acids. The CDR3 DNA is TGTGCCAGCCAGTCCAATGAAAAACTGTTTTTT. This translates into CASQSNEKLFF.